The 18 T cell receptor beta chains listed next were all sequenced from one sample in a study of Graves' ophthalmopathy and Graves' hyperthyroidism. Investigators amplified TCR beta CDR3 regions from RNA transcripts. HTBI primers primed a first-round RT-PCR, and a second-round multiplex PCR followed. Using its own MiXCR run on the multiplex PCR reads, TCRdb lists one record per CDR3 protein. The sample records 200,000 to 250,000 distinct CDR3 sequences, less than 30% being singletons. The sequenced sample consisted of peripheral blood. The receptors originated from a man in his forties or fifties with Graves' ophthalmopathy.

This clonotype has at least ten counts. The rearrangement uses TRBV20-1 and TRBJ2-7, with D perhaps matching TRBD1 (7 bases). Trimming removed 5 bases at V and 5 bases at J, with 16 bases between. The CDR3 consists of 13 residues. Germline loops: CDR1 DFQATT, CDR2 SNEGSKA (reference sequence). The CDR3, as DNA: TGCAGTGCTGTCAGGGGGGTAGCTGACGAGCAGTACTTC. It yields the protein CSAVRGVADEQYF.

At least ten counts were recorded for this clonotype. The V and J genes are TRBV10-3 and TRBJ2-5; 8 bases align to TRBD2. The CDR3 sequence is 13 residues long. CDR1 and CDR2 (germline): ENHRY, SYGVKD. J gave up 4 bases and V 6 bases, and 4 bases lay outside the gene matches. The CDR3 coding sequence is TGTGCCATCAGCTTCACTAGCGGAGAGACCCAGTACTTC. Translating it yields CAISFTSGETQYF.

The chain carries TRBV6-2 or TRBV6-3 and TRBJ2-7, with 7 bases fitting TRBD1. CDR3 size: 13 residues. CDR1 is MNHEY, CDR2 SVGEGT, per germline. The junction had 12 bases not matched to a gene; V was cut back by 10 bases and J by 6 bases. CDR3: CATAAATGREQYF. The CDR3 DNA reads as TGTGCCACCGCGGCGGCGACAGGGCGCGAGCAGTACTTC.

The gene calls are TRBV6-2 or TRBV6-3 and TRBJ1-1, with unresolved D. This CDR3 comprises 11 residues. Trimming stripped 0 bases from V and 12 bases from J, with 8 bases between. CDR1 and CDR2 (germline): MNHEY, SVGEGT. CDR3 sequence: CASSYSERTFF. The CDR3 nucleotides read TGTGCCAGCAGTTACTCGGAAAGGACTTTCTTT.

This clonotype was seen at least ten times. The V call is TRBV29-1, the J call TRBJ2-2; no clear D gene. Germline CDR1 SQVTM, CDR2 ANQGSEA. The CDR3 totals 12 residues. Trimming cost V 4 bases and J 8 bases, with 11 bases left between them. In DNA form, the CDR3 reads TGCAGCGTTGTCCTAGTCAGTGGGGAGCTGTTTTTT. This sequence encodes CSVVLVSGELFF.

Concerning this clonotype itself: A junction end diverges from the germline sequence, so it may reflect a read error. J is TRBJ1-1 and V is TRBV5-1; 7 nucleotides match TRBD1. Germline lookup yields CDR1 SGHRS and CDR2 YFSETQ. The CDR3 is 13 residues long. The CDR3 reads CASKGTDHTEAFF. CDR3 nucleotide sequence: TGCGCCAGCAAGGGGACAGATCACACCGAAGCTTTCTTT.

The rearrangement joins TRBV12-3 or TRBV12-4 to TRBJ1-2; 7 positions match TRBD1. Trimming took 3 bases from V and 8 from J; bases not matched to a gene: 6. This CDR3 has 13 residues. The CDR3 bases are TGTGCCAGCAGTTTGGAGGGGGCAGAAGGCTACACCTTC. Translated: CASSLEGAEGYTF.

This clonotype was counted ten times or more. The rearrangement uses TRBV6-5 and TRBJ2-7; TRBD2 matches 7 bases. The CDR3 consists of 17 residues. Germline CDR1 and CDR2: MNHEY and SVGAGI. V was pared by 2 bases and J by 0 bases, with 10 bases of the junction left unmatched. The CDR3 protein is CASSYGLAGPSSYEQYF. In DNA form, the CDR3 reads TGTGCCAGCAGTTACGGGTTAGCGGGCCCCAGCTCCTACGAGCAGTACTTC.

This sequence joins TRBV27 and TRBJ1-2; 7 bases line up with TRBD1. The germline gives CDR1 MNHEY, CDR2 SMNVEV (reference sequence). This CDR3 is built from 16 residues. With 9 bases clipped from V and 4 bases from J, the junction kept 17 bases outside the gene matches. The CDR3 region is CASPPTHRGRSYGYTF. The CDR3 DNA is TGTGCCAGTCCTCCTACCCACAGGGGTCGATCCTATGGCTACACCTTC.

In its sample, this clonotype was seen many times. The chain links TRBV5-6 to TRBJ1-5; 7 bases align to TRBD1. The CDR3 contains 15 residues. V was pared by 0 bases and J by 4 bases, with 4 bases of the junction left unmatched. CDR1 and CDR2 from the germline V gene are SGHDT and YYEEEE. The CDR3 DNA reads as TGTGCCAGCAGCTTGGGAGACAGGGAGAATCAGCCCCAGCATTTT. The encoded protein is CASSLGDRENQPQHF. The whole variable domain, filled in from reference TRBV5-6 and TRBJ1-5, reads DAGVTQSPTHLIKTRGQQVTLRCSPKSGHDTVSWYQQALGQGPQFIFQYYEEEERQRGNFPDRFSGHQFPNYSSELNVNALLLGDSALYLCASSLGDRENQPQHFGDGTRLSIL.

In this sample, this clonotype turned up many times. CDR3 bases: TGTGCCAGCAGTTACTCTACCGCTCCGGATTCACCCCTCCACTTT. It translates to CASSYSTAPDSPLHF. The V call is TRBV6-5, the J call TRBJ1-6; D uncertain. Germline V gene data show CDR1 as MNHEY and CDR2 as SVGAGI. V was cut by 0 bases and J by 8 bases, with 11 bases left in between. The CDR3 has 15 amino acids.

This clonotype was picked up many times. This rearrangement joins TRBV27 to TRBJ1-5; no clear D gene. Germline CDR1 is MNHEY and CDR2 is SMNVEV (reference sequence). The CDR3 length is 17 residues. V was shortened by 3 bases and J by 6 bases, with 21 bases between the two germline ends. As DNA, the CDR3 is TGTGCCAGCAGTTTTGTAGGGTTGGGAGGGTATCGTCAGCCCCAGCATTTT. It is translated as CASSFVGLGGYRQPQHF.

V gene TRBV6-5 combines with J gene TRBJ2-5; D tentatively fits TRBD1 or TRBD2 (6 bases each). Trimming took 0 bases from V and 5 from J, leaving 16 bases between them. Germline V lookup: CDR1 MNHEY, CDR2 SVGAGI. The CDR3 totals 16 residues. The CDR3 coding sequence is TGTGCCAGCAGTTACTCTTTCGGGGGCGGCAAGGAGACCCAGTACTTC. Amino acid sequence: CASSYSFGGGKETQYF.

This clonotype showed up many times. The CDR3 spells CAWSVGQPTRGETQYF. For the CDR3, the DNA is TGTGCCTGGAGTGTAGGTCAACCGACCAGGGGAGAGACCCAGTACTTC. V and J are TRBV30 and TRBJ2-5, with D tentatively TRBD1 (6 bases). V lost 0 bases to trimming and J lost 4 bases, with 18 bases between them. The CDR3 runs 16 residues. Germline V lookup: CDR1 GTSNPN, CDR2 SVGIG (reference sequence).

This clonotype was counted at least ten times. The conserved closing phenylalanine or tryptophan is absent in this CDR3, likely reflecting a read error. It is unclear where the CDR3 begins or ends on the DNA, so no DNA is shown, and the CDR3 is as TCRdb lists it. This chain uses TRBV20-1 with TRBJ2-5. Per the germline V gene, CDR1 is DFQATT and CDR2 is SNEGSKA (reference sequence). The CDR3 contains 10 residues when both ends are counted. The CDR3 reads CSATQETQHS.

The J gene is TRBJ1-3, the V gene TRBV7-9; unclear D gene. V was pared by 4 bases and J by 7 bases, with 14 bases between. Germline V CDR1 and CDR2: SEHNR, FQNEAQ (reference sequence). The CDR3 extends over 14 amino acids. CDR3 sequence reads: CASSSTNGYNTIYF. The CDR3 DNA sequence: TGTGCCAGCAGCTCGACGAATGGGTACAACACCATATATTTT.

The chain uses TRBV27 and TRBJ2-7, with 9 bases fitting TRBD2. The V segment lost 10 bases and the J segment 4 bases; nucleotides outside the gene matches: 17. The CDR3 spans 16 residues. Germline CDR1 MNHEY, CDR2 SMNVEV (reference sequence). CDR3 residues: CATKRLAGGPWYEQYF. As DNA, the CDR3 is TGTGCCACCAAGCGGTTGGCGGGAGGGCCGTGGTACGAGCAGTACTTC.

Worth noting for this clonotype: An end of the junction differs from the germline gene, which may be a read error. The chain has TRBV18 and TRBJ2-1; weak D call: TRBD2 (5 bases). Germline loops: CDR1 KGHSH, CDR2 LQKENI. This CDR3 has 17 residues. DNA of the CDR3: TGTGCCAACTCACACAGTGCTAGCCAAGTAAGTGGCAATGAGCAGTTCTTC. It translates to CANSHSASQVSGNEQFF.